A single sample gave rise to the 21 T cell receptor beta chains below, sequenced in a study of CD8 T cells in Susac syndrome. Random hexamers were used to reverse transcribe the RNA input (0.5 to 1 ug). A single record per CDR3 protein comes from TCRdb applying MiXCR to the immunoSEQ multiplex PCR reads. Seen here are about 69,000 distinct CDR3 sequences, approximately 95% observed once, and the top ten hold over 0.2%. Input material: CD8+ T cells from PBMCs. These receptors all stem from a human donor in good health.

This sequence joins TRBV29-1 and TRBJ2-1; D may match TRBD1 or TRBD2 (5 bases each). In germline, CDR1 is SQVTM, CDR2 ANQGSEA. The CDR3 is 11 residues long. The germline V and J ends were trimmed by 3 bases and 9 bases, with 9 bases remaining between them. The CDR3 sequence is CSVDFGGEQFF. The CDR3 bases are TGCAGCGTTGATTTTGGGGGTGAGCAGTTCTTC.

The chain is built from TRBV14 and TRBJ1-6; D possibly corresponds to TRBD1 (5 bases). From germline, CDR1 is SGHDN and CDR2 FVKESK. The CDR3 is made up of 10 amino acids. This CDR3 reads CSLGRSPLHF. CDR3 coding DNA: TGTTCCCTGGGGCGGTCACCCCTCCACTTT.

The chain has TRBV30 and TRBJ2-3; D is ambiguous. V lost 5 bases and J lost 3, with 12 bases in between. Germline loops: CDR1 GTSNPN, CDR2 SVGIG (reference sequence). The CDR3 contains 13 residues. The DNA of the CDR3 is TGTGCCTGGTCTCCGGATTGGACAGATACGCAGTATTTT. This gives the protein CAWSPDWTDTQYF.

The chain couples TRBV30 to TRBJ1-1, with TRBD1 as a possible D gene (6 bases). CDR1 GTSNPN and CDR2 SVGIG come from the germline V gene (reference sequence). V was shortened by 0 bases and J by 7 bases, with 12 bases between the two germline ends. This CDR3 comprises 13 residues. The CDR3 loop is CAWSVSQGFEAFF. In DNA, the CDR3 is TGTGCCTGGAGTGTGAGCCAGGGGTTTGAAGCTTTCTTT.

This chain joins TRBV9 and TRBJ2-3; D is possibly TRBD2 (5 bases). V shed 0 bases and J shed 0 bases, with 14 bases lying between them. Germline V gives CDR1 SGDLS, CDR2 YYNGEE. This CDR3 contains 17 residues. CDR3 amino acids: CASSVEGALISTDTQYF. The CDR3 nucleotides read TGTGCCAGCAGCGTAGAGGGAGCGCTCATCAGCACAGATACGCAGTATTTT.

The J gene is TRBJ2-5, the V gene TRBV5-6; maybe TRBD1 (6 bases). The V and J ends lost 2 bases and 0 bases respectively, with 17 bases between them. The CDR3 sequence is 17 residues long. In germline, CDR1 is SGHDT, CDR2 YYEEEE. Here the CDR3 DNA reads TGTGCCAGCAGCTTACAGGGTCCGAACCGTAACCAAGAGACCCAGTACTTC. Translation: CASSLQGPNRNQETQYF.

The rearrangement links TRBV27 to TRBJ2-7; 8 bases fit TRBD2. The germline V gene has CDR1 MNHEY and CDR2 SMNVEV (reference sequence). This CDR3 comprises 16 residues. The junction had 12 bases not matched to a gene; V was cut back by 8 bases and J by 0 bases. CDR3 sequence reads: CASPPCGAGGSYEQYV. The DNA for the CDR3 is TGTGCCAGCCCTCCCTGCGGGGCGGGGGGCTCCTACGAGCAGTACGTC.

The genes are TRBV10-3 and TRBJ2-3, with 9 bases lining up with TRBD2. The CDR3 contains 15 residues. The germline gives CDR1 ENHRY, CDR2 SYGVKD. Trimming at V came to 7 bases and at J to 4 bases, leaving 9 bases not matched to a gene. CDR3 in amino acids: CAIKAGTSNADTQYF. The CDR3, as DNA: TGTGCCATCAAGGCCGGGACTAGCAACGCAGATACGCAGTATTTT.

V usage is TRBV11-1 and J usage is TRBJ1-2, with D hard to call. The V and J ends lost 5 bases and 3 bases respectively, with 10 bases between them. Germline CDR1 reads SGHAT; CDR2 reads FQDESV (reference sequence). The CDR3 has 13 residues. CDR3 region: CASSLLDDYGYTF. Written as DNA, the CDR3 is TGTGCCAGCAGCCTACTTGATGACTATGGCTACACCTTC.

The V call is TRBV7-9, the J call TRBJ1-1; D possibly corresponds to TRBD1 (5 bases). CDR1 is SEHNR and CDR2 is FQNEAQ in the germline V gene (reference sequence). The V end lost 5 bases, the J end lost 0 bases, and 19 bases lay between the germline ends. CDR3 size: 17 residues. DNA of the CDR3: TGTGCCAGCAGCCCCCCAGGACACTTACTCATGAACACTGAAGCTTTCTTT. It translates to CASSPPGHLLMNTEAFF.

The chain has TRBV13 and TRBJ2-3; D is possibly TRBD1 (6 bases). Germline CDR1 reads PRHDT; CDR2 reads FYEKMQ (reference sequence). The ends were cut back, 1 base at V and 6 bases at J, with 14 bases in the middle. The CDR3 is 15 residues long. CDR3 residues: CASSLEQGRGDTQYF. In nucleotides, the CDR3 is TGTGCCAGCAGCTTAGAACAGGGACGAGGGGATACGCAGTATTTT.

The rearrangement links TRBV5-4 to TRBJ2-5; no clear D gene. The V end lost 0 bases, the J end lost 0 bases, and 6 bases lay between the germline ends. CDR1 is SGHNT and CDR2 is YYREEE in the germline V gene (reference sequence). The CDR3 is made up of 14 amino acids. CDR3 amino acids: CASSLGWDQETQYF. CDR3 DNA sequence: TGTGCCAGCAGCTTGGGCTGGGACCAAGAGACCCAGTACTTC.

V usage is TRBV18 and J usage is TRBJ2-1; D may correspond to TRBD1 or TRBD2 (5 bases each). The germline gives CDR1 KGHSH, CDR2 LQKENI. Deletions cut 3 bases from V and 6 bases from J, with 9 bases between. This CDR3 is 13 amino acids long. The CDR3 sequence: CASSPGTPNEQFF. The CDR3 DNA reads TGTGCCAGCTCACCCGGGACGCCCAATGAGCAGTTCTTC.

The CDR3 DNA reads TGTGCCAGCAGTGAGAGGGACCAAAGGTACAATGAGCAGTTCTTC. Encoded protein: CASSERDQRYNEQFF. The V and J genes are TRBV12-3 or TRBV12-4 and TRBJ2-1; perhaps D is TRBD1 or TRBD2 (5 bases each). The CDR3 extends over 15 amino acids. The ends were cut back, 5 bases at V and 4 bases at J, with 15 bases in the middle.

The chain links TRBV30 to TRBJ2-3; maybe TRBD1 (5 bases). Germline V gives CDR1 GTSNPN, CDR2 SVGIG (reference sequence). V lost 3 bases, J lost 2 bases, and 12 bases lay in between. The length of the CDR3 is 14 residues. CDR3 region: CAWSLVGDTDTQYF. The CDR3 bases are TGTGCCTGGAGCCTGGTAGGGGACACAGATACGCAGTATTTT.

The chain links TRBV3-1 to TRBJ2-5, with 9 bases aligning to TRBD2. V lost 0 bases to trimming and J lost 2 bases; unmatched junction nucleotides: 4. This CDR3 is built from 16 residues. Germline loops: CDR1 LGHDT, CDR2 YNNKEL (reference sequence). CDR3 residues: CASSQETSGVQETQYF. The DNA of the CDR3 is TGTGCCAGCAGCCAAGAGACTAGCGGCGTTCAAGAGACCCAGTACTTC.

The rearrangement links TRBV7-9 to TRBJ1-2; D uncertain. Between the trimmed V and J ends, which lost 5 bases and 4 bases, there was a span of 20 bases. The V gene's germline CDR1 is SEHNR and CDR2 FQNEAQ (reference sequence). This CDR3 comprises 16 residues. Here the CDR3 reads CASSPGTPPSTYGYTF. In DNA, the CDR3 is TGTGCCAGCAGCCCCGGCACACCACCGAGTACCTATGGCTACACCTTC.

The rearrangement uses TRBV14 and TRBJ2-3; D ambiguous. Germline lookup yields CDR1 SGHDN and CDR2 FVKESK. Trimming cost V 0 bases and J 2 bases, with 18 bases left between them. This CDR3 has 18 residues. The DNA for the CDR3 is TGTGCCAGCAGCCAAGAACTCCGGAGCATTACCCTCACAGATACGCAGTATTTT. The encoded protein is CASSQELRSITLTDTQYF.

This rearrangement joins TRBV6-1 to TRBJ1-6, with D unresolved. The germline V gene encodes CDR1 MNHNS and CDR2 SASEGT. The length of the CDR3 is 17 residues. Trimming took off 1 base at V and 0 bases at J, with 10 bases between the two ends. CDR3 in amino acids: CASSEGQLISYNSPLHF. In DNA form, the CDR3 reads TGTGCCAGCAGTGAAGGACAACTAATCTCCTATAATTCACCCCTCCACTTT.

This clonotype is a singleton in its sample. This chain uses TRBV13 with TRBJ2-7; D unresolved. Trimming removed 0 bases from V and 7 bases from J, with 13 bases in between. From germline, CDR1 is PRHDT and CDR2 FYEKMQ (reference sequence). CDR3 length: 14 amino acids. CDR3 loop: CASSLGQTAREQYV. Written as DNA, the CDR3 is TGTGCCAGCAGCTTAGGTCAGACGGCTCGGGAGCAGTACGTC.

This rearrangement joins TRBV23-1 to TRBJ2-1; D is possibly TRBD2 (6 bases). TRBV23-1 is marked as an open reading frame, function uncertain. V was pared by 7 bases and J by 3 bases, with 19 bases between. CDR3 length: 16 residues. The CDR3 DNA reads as TGCGCCAGCACTCCTGGGGGAGAGGGACTCTACAATGAGCAGTTCTTC. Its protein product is CASTPGGEGLYNEQFF.